Sequencing of this TCR beta chain was carried out in a study of cytomegalovirus exposure and HLA in healthy donors. Background on the study: The Caucasian-associated ancestry cluster contained about four fifths of the 398 genotyped donors.

PCR involved 60 Vbeta and 13 Jbeta primers. The data were produced by immunoSEQ multiplex PCR, yet TCRdb's version contains in-frame clones alone and is incomplete. Found here are approximately 100,000 clones, roughly 70% of them singletons; the top ten hold approximately 4.3%. The CDR3 sequence is 17 residues long. The germline CDR1 and CDR2 sequences are SGDLS and YYNGEE. Trimming removed 2 bases from V and 0 bases from J; junction bases left unmatched: 6. Sequences were obtained from PBMCs. The gene calls are TRBV9 and TRBJ2-3; 10 positions match TRBD2. The origin of this receptor is a woman in her late teens or twenties in good health and CMV-seropositive. This CDR3 is CASSVTGTSDSTDTQYF. CDR3 sequence (DNA): TGTGCCAGCAGCGTTACTGGGACTAGCGATAGCACAGATACGCAGTATTTT.